The entry below describes one T cell receptor beta chain. The antigen is undetermined. This entry belongs to a study of T cell responses to AZD1222 COVID-19 vaccine. Regarding the study as a whole: Seropositivity was recorded at baseline in only a handful of AZD1222 recipients. Among vaccine-associated CD4 TCRs, coverage spanned spike, with dominance at 160-218 and 743-854.

Trimming took 5 bases from V and 8 from J; bases not matched to a gene: 8. Germline-derived CDR1 and CDR2 are SGDLS and YYNGEE. The CDR3 is 15 amino acids. The repertoire was sequenced with immunoSEQ multiplex PCR; TCRdb's copy has only in-frame clones and lacks some. The sample's table shows over 130,000 clones. The sample was peripheral blood. V is TRBV9 and J is TRBJ1-6; 9 bases agree with TRBD1. The sequence was obtained from an adult in good health. The CDR3 sequence: CASSLTGGSDSPLHF. CDR3 DNA: TGTGCCAGCAGTCTTACAGGGGGCTCGGATTCACCCCTCCACTTT. Based on the CDR3 plus reference TRBV9 and TRBJ1-6, the full variable domain is DSGVTQTPKHLITATGQRVTLRCSPRSGDLSVYWYQQSLDQGLQFLIQYYNGEERAKGNILERFSAQQFPDLHSELNLSSLELGDSALYFCASSLTGGSDSPLHFGNGTRLTVT.